This entry features one TCR beta chain sequence. This clonotype showed up just a few times. Its antigen is not yet known. Base qualities are not provided; no much larger clone lies one nucleotide away. The library was produced with 5' RACE. This sample was sequenced with an Illumina HiSeq 2000. A universal primer binding site was added through template switching, and the final cDNA carried a unique molecular identifier so that TCR cDNA molecules could be counted accurately. Specific primers in the conserved constant-segment region were used to synthesize first-strand cDNA for TCR alpha and beta chains. To control for contamination, every cDNA library was double barcoded, receiving both a SMART-Mk sample barcode and Illumina barcodes. TruSeq adapter sequences along with Illumina sample barcodes were introduced in two successive PCR steps. The Illumina HiSeq platform was used with custom primers to sequence TCR alpha and beta cDNA libraries. From the authors' description of their analysis: MiGEC was used to process raw reads and extract unique molecular identifiers, and MiXCR was used to find CDR3 positions. Recombination models were inferred per individual with the repgenHMM and IGoR tools using an EM algorithm. Shared clonotype analysis was performed with the tcR package in R, normalizing sharing by the product of cloneset sizes. To study raw recombination free of thymic and clonal selection effects, out-of-frame nonproductive sequences were analyzed. TCRdb trimmed the raw reads at Q25, called clones with MiXCR and kept productive beta chains. Under each unique CDR3 protein, matching rows form one entry showing the most common genes and DNA. These V and J calls originate from TCRdb's pipeline instead of the authors' own analysis. The sample contains 500,000 to 550,000 distinct CDR3 sequences, 22% of them found a single time. About 0.91% of the sample belongs to the ten largest clones.

The sample belongs to a study of identical twins (dated by TCRdb to the mid-2010s). Background for the entire study: The study deep-sequenced TCR alpha and beta repertoires from monozygotic twins, unrelated adults of various ages and cord blood to test whether fetal clonotypes persist. To rule out contamination, the twin experiments were replicated at different times with different library preparation protocols. The full study reports these points: In monozygotic twins, out-of-frame TCR alpha sharing was systematically underestimated by recombination models, although the models agreed with sharing between unrelated individuals. Out-of-frame TCR alpha sequences shared between twins showed an excess of low generation-probability sequences compared with coincidental sharing between unrelated individuals. Zero-insertion analyses could be partly confounded by invariant T cells such as MAIT and iNKT, though diverse VJ usage argued against such confounding for most clonotypes. Because the same donors could not be followed over many years, the conclusions relied on cross-sectional statistical analysis. The excess sharing between twins in beta out-of-frame sequences was weaker because fewer shared sequences reduced the signal-to-noise ratio. Fewer insertions were carried by abundant cord blood beta clonotypes; a weaker similar trend was observed in young adult naive repertoires, while no such trend was observed in memory repertoires.

All donors were healthy Caucasians. The twin cohort consisted of three pairs of female monozygotic twins, all aged about 18 to 29 years. Positive isolation kits from Invitrogen were used to isolate the CD4+ and CD8+ T cell populations. These same records also appear under a second study, on T cells expressing NK-cell markers. The second study also describes: In sorted CD3+CD56+NKG2C+, CD3+CD56+NKG2C- and CD3+CD56-NKG2C+ T-cell subsets from several donors, TCR beta-chain repertoires were profiled. Of the eight sequenced donors, seven were found to be HCMV-seropositive and one was found to be HCMV-seronegative. In several experiments an anti-gammadeltaTCR antibody was added to restrict sorting to alphabetaTCR-expressing T cells. In five to seven donors, the dominant CD3+CD56+NKG2C+ clonotypes were among the top 10 CD8+ clonotypes and accounted for about 1.0-7.5% of CD8+ T cells. Those dominant clonotypes were again the most abundant among CD3+CD56-NKG2C+ cells in a handful of donors, at roughly 28.3-65%. Whether the expanded NKG2C-expressing T cell clones were specific for HCMV antigens remained unclear. The eight sequenced donors were randomly selected healthy volunteers, three men and five women. To determine HCMV serostatus, a commercial ELISA kit was used to detect HCMV-specific IgG in serum. Reads were demultiplexed and grouped by UMI with MIGEC, and clonotypes were assembled and quantified with MiTCR. To exclude erroneous sequences, any TCR cDNA sequence not supported by at least two reads was discarded. Downstream repertoire analysis used the tcR package, and clonotypes were matched across fractions by CDR3 nucleotide sequence plus V segment. VDJmatch was used to annotate antigen specificity against VDJdb, with one amino acid substitution in CDR3 allowed.

The source is a woman aged 18-35 years in good health. The sequenced sample consisted of CD4+ T cells sorted from blood.

This receptor has the CDR3 CSVLWVSDTEAFF. The nucleotide sequence is TGCAGCGTTCTTTGGGTTAGCGACACTGAAGCTTTCTTT. This receptor chain uses TRBV29-1 and TRBJ1-1, with no D gene named confidently. CDR1 and CDR2 are drawn from the germline V gene: SQVTM, ANQGSEA. The CDR3 has 13 amino acids, counting the end cysteine and phenylalanine. Kept here is only the CDR3 DNA, which spans 39 bases and is read in frame from base 1. V loses 5 bases, J loses 3 bases, and the germline ends lie 13 bases apart.